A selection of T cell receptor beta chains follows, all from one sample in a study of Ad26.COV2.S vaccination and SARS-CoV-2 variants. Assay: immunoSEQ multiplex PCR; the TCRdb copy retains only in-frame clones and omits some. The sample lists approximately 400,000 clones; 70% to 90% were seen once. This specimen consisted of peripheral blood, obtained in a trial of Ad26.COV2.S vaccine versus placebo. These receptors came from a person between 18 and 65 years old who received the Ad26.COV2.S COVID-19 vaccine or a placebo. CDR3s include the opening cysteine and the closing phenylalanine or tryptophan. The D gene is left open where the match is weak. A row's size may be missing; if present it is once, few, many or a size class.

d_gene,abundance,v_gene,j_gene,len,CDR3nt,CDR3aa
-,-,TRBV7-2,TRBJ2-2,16,TGTGCCAGCAGCTTAGTAGGTGGATCGAACACCGGGGAGCTGTTTTTT,CASSLVGGSNTGELFF
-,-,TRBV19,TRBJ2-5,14,TGTGCCAGTAGTAGGGGTCGGACCGGGGAGACCCAGTACTTC,CASSRGRTGETQYF
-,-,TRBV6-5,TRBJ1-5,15,TGTGCCAGCAGCGGCGCTCCGTCAGGGTTTTGGCCCCAGCATTTT,CASSGAPSGFWPQHF
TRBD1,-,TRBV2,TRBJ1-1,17,TGTGCCAGCAGTGACCCTGGGACAGGGGGTGTTCTACCTGAAGCTTTCTTT,CASSDPGTGGVLPEAFF
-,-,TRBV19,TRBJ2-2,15,TGTGCCAGTAGTATAACAGGGTCGTACACCGGGGAGCTGTTTTTT,CASSITGSYTGELFF
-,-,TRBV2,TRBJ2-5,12,TGTGCCAGAGGGACTGGACAAGAGACCCAGTACTTC,CARGTGQETQYF
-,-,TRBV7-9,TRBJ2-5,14,TGTGCCAGCAGCTTACCAACAGGGAAAGAGACCCAGTACTTC,CASSLPTGKETQYF
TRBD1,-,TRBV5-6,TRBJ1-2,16,TGTGCCAGCACCCGAAGACAGGGAGAACGGGGCTATGGCTACACCTTC,CASTRRQGERGYGYTF
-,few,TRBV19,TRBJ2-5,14,TGTGCCAGTAGTATTGGGTACAGCCAAGAGACCCAGTACTTC,CASSIGYSQETQYF
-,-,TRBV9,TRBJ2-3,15,TGTGCCAGCAGCGCAGAATCGTTTTCGCAAGATACGCAGTATTTT,CASSAESFSQDTQYF
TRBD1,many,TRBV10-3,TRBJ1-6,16,TGTGCCATCAGGCCGGGGACAGGCTCCTATAATTCACCCCTCCACTTT,CAIRPGTGSYNSPLHF
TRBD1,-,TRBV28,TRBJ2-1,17,TGTGCCAGCAGTTTAGGTCTCGGGACAGGGGGCTACAATGAGCAGTTCTTC,CASSLGLGTGGYNEQFF
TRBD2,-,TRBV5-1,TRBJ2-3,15,TGCGCCAGCAGCTCGACTAGCGGGATAACAGATACGCAGTATTTT,CASSSTSGITDTQYF
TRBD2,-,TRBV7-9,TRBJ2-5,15,TGTGCCATCTTGAAGCGGGCAGCGGGATTGGAGACCCAGTACTTC,CAILKRAAGLETQYF
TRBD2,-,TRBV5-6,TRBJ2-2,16,TGTGCCAGCAGATCCCGACTAGCATCCATCACCGGGGAGCTGTTTTTT,CASRSRLASITGELFF
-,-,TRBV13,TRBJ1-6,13,TGTGCCAGCAGCTTAGAAAAGGATTCACCCCTCCACTTT,CASSLEKDSPLHF
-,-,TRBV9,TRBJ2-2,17,TGTGCCAGCAGCGTAGCCGGGGGCGGAAGGGGGACCGGGGAGCTGTTTTTT,CASSVAGGGRGTGELFF
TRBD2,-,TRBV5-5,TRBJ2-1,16,TGTGCCAGCAGCTTACCGACTAGCGGGGACTACAATGAGCAGTTCTTC,CASSLPTSGDYNEQFF
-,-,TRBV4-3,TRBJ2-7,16,TGCGCCAGCAGCCAAGATCAATCCCCGGCTTACTACGAGCAGTACTTC,CASSQDQSPAYYEQYF
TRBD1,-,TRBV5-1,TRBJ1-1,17,TGCGCCAGCTGTCAGGACAGGGCTGGTGTGGTGGCCACTGAAGCTTTCTTT,CASCQDRAGVVATEAFF
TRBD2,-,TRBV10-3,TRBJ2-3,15,TGTGCCACGGCGCCCTTGGCGGGAGGGGTAGATACGCAGTATTTT,CATAPLAGGVDTQYF
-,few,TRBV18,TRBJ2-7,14,TGTGCCAGCTCACCAGGGTTAGCGGACTACGAGCAGTACTTC,CASSPGLADYEQYF
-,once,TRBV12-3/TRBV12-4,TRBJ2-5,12,TGTGCCAGCAGTAGACAAGGTTGGGCCCAGTACTTC,CASSRQGWAQYF
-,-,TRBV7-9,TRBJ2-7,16,TGTGCCAGCAGCTTAGGGCCCCTCTGGGGGGGCGGCGAGCAGTACTTC,CASSLGPLWGGGEQYF
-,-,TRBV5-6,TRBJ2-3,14,TGTGCCAGCAGCTTGAAACCCGGCACAGATACGCAGTATTTT,CASSLKPGTDTQYF
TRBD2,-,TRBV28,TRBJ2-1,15,TGTGCCAGCAGTGAAGCGGGAGGACCTTACAATGAGCAGTTCTTC,CASSEAGGPYNEQFF
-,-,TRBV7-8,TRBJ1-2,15,TGTGCCAGCAGCCCCAACCGGGATGCTAACTATGGCTACACCTTC,CASSPNRDANYGYTF
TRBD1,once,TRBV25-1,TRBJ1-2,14,TGTGCCAGCAGTGGGGACAGCTCTAACTATGGCTACACCTTC,CASSGDSSNYGYTF
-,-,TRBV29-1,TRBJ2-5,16,TGCAGCGGCCAAGGGACGGGGCTCCGGGACCAAGAGACCCAGTACTTC,CSGQGTGLRDQETQYF
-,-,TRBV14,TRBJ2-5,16,TGTGCCAGCAGCCTATTGCAATGGATACATCAAGAGACCCAGTACTTC,CASSLLQWIHQETQYF
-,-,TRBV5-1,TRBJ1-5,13,TGCGCCAGCAGCAAGGACAGCGATCAGCCCCAGCATTTT,CASSKDSDQPQHF
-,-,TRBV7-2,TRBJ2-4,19,TGTGCCAGCAGCTCAGCCGGTGGGGCATTGATCCTAGCCAAAAACATTCAGTACTTC,CASSSAGGALILAKNIQYF
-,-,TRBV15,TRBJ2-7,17,TGTGCCACCAGCAGCCGAGGGACGGATCGGGGTCTTGACGAGCAGTACTTC,CATSSRGTDRGLDEQYF
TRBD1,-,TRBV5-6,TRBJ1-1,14,TGTGCCAGCAGCTTGGGCGACAAGGGGGCAGGAGCTTTCTTT,CASSLGDKGAGAFF
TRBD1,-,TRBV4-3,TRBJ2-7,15,TGCGCCAGCAGCCAGGACCGGGACAGGGGGTACGAGCAGTACTTC,CASSQDRDRGYEQYF
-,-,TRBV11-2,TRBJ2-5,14,TGTGCCAGCAGCCCATCCTTGGCTGCGCAGACCCAGTACTTC,CASSPSLAAQTQYF
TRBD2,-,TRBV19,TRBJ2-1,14,TGTGCCAGTACCCTAGCGGGGGGGCCCTATGAGCAGTTCTTC,CASTLAGGPYEQFF
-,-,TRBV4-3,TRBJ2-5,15,TGCGCCAGCAGCCAAGAACTCCAAATCGAAGAGACCCAGTACTTC,CASSQELQIEETQYF
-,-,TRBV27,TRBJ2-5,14,TGTGCCAGCAGTTTCTTGGGGTTTGGAGAGACCCAGTACTTC,CASSFLGFGETQYF
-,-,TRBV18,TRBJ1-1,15,TGTGCCAGCTCACCTACGGACAACATGAACACTGAAGCTTTCTTT,CASSPTDNMNTEAFF
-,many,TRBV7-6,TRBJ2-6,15,TGTGCCAGCAGCTTAGATATCTCTGGGGCCAACGTCCTGACTTTC,CASSLDISGANVLTF
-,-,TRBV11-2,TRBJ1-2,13,TGTGCCAGCAGCTTAGACAGCTTCTATGGCTACACCTTC,CASSLDSFYGYTF
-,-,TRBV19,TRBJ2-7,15,TGTGCCAGTCGTCACTCGGCGACAGTCTCCTACGAGCAGTACTTC,CASRHSATVSYEQYF
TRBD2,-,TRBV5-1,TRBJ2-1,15,TGCGCCAGCAGCCCACTAGCGGGGGGGCCGGGTGAGCAGTTCTTC,CASSPLAGGPGEQFF
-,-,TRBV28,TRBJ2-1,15,TGTGCCAGCACTAGCGTCCTAGGGGACTACAATGAGCAGTTCTTC,CASTSVLGDYNEQFF
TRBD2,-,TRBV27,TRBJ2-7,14,TGTGCCAGCACTACTAGCGGGAGATCCTACGAGCAGTACTTC,CASTTSGRSYEQYF
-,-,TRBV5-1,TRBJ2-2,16,TGCGCCAGCAGCATCCGCGCGAGCAACCTCCACGGGGAGCTGTTTTTT,CASSIRASNLHGELFF
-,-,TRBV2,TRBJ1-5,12,TGTGCCAGCAGTGGAGTGAATCAGCCCCAGCATTTT,CASSGVNQPQHF
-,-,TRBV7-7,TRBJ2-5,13,TGTGCTAGCAGCAGGGGCCAAGGAGAGACCCAGTACTTC,CASSRGQGETQYF
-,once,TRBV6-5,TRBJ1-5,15,TGTGCCAGCAGTCGAGGTGAAAATAGCAATCAGCCCCAGCATTTT,CASSRGENSNQPQHF
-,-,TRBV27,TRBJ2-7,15,TGTGCCAGCACCCGCGGCCCCGCTGCCCCCTACGAGCAGTACTTC,CASTRGPAAPYEQYF
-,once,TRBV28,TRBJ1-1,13,TGTGCCAGCAGTTTTGTTCTCAACACTGAAGCTTTCTTT,CASSFVLNTEAFF
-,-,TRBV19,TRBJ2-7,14,TGTGCCAGTAGTATACAGGGACACTCCTACGAGCAGTACTTC,CASSIQGHSYEQYF
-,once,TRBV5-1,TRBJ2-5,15,TGCGCCAGCAGCTTGGAGAGTAGAATCCAAGAGACCCAGTACTTC,CASSLESRIQETQYF
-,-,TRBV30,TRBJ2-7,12,TGTGCCTGGAGTTTCGGTCCTCAGGAGCAGTACTTC,CAWSFGPQEQYF
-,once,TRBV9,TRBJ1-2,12,TGTGCCAGCAGCGTAGAAGGTGGCGGCTACACCTTC,CASSVEGGGYTF
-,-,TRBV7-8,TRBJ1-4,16,TGTGCCAGCAGCTTATGGGACAATGAACCGGGTGAAAAACTGTTTTTT,CASSLWDNEPGEKLFF
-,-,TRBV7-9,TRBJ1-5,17,TGTGCCAGCAGCTTAGGGCTTGGGGACTCCGTCGATCAGCCCCAGCATTTT,CASSLGLGDSVDQPQHF
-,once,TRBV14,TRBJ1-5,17,TGTGCCAGCAGCGAACGATCAGCGGGGCCGGGGAATCAGCCCCAGCATTTT,CASSERSAGPGNQPQHF